The 8 T cell receptor beta chains below were found in one sample sequenced in a study of spatial heterogeneity in lung cancer. For these TCRs, the target antigens are not known. TCRdb used MiXCR to reprocess the 5' RACE reads, holding one entry per CDR3 protein. Of approximately 10,000 distinct CDR3 sequences listed, more than 4% were seen once; the top ten hold over 10%. Time point noted: sample taken at primary tumor resection. Findings of the study overall: Tracking of tumor mutation counts was seen in expanded intratumoral alpha and beta TCR counts.

The sample consisted of lung tumor tissue, taken at surgery. These receptors originate from a male donor with early-stage non-small cell lung cancer.

This clonotype qualifies as medium-sized. Little can be read into the size of this beta chain, an off-target read in a library designed for alpha chains. The chain combines TRBV6-5 with TRBJ2-7; tentative D call: TRBD1 (5 bases). The CDR3 has 14 amino acids. CDR1 and CDR2 from the germline V gene are MNHEY and SVGAGI. The germline V and J ends were trimmed by 2 bases and 0 bases, with 8 bases remaining between them. The CDR3 nucleotides read TGTGCCAGCAGTTACGGGGCCAACTCCTACGAGCAGTACTTC. As protein: CASSYGANSYEQYF.

In this sample, this clonotype turned up many times. This beta chain is an off-target read within a library intended for alpha chains, so its frequency means little. V is TRBV24-1 and J is TRBJ1-5, with D possibly TRBD1 on 6 matching bases. V gave up 11 bases and J gave up 1 base, with 14 bases separating them. The length of the CDR3 is 14 residues. The germline gives CDR1 KGHDR, CDR2 SFDVKD. The CDR3 DNA follows: TGTGCCATGATCGACAGGAGGAGCAATCAGCCCCAGCATTTT. Translated, it gives CAMIDRRSNQPQHF.

Many counts were recorded for this clonotype. Since the library was made to target alpha chains, this beta chain is a stray read and its abundance is not meaningful. V gene TRBV20-1 combines with J gene TRBJ2-3; D assignment may be TRBD1 or TRBD2 (5 bases each). V lost 1 base to trimming and J lost 5 bases, with 16 bases between them. Germline V CDR1 and CDR2: DFQATT, SNEGSKA (reference sequence). CDR3 size: 15 residues. The CDR3 nucleotides are TGCAGTGCTAGAGGCAGGGAGTCTCATCGAGATACGCAGTATTTT. This codes for CSARGRESHRDTQYF.

This clonotype was picked up many times. This beta chain represents an off-target read in a library built for alpha chains; its size is of limited meaning. J is TRBJ1-5 and V is TRBV7-9, with D perhaps TRBD1 (5 bases). The CDR3 extends over 14 amino acids. The germline V and J ends were trimmed by 1 base and 5 bases, with 9 bases remaining between them. CDR1 SEHNR and CDR2 FQNEAQ come from the germline V gene (reference sequence). The CDR3 DNA sequence: TGTGCCAGCAGCTTAGGGGACCGTTATCAGCCCCAGCATTTT. Residues: CASSLGDRYQPQHF. Combining the CDR3 with reference TRBV7-9 and TRBJ1-5 gives the whole variable domain DTGVSQNPRHKITKRGQNVTFRCDPISEHNRLYWYRQTLGQGPEFLTYFQNEAQLEKSRLLSDRFSAERPKGSFSTLEIQRTEQGDSAMYLCASSLGDRYQPQHFGDGTRLSIL.

This clonotype was counted ten times or more. Little can be read into the size of this beta chain, an off-target read in a library designed for alpha chains. The V call is TRBV20-1, the J call TRBJ2-3; TRBD1 agrees at 8 bases. The CDR3 covers 13 residues. Germline-derived CDR1 and CDR2 are DFQATT and SNEGSKA (reference sequence). The V segment lost 3 bases and the J segment 6 bases; nucleotides outside the gene matches: 5. In DNA form, the CDR3 reads TGCAGTGCTAGGCGCCAGGGGGCCGATACGCAGTATTTT. Its protein is CSARRQGADTQYF.

This clonotype has at least ten counts. In a library made to pick up alpha chains, this beta chain is a stray read with a size that means little. V is TRBV12-3 or TRBV12-4 and J is TRBJ1-5, with TRBD1 matching over 7 bases. J gave up 7 bases and V 0 bases, and 9 bases lay outside the gene matches. The CDR3 has 16 residues. The DNA of the CDR3 is TGTGCCAGCAGTTTAGCCGCTTACAGGGGAGGACAGCCCCAGCATTTT. It translates to CASSLAAYRGGQPQHF.

This clonotype came up many times. This beta chain came through as a stray read in a library set up for alpha chains, and its size says little. The chain carries TRBV28 and TRBJ1-5, with D perhaps TRBD1 (6 bases). From germline, CDR1 is MDHEN and CDR2 SYDVKM. This CDR3 spans 15 amino acids. The V gene lost 6 bases and the J gene lost 0 bases, with 12 bases spanning the gap. The CDR3 DNA sequence: TGTGCCAGCAGGCGGGGGGCGAGTAGCAATCAGCCCCAGCATTTT. This sequence encodes CASRRGASSNQPQHF.

This clonotype was counted ten times or more. This beta chain is an off-target read within a library intended for alpha chains, so its frequency means little. The genes are TRBV10-2 and TRBJ2-7; either TRBD1 or TRBD2 may supply D (5 bases each). Germline V gene sequence: CDR1 WSHSY, CDR2 SAAADI. CDR3 size: 14 residues. The ends were cut back, 0 bases at V and 4 bases at J, with 10 bases in the middle. CDR3: CASSESWGPYEQYF. The CDR3 DNA follows: TGCGCCAGCAGTGAGTCGTGGGGACCGTACGAGCAGTACTTC.